This is a list of T cell receptor beta chains from one sample in a study of PD-L1 blockade in urothelial cancer. The protocol was immunoSEQ multiplex PCR, while the TCRdb copy is restricted to in-frame clones and leaves out a portion. The sample carries 48,000 or so clones, approximately 88% recorded once. This specimen consisted of PBMCs, obtained around atezolizumab (anti-PD-L1) treatment. The receptors here all came from a woman aged 55-69 years with urothelial cancer. Both conserved end residues are part of each CDR3. Fields, in order: V gene, J gene, CDR3 protein.

v_gene: TRBV10-3
j_gene: TRBJ2-1
CDR3aa: CAITGTSGNEQFF

v_gene: TRBV5-6
j_gene: TRBJ1-3
CDR3aa: CASSFLKAGGNTIYF

v_gene: TRBV7-8
j_gene: TRBJ2-5
CDR3aa: CASSLGRKGQGRVETQYF

v_gene: TRBV7-3
j_gene: TRBJ2-2
CDR3aa: CASSLKDGGEASMDTGELFF

v_gene: TRBV21-1
j_gene: TRBJ2-7
CDR3aa: CASSGLAGTYEQYF

v_gene: TRBV28
j_gene: TRBJ1-1
CDR3aa: CASAKGGQLNTEAFF

v_gene: TRBV5-5
j_gene: TRBJ1-2
CDR3aa: CASSPGTAYGYTF

v_gene: TRBV7-2
j_gene: TRBJ2-2
CDR3aa: CASSRLAGGGGTGELFF

v_gene: TRBV10-2
j_gene: TRBJ2-1
CDR3aa: CASSESTLWSSGGDNEQFF

v_gene: TRBV6-5
j_gene: TRBJ2-5
CDR3aa: CASSPGFSLQETQYF

v_gene: TRBV5-4
j_gene: TRBJ2-5
CDR3aa: CASGRQGQETQYF

v_gene: TRBV5-4
j_gene: TRBJ2-5
CDR3aa: CASSFGGRSQETQYF

v_gene: TRBV7-9
j_gene: TRBJ2-7
CDR3aa: CASSQLAGESNGEQYF

v_gene: TRBV5-1
j_gene: TRBJ2-3
CDR3aa: CASRSGVQDRGADTQYF

v_gene: TRBV5-4
j_gene: TRBJ1-6
CDR3aa: CASSLGGVPYNSPLHF

v_gene: TRBV7-8
j_gene: TRBJ2-2
CDR3aa: CASSFDSRNTGELFF

v_gene: TRBV4-2
j_gene: TRBJ2-7
CDR3aa: CASSQKNGGGGGGEQYF

v_gene: TRBV11-1
j_gene: TRBJ2-2
CDR3aa: CASSLTTSGGVTGELFF

v_gene: TRBV5-8
j_gene: TRBJ2-2
CDR3aa: CASSLYERSNTGELFF

v_gene: TRBV7-3
j_gene: TRBJ1-1
CDR3aa: CASSAQAGNTEAFF

v_gene: TRBV14
j_gene: TRBJ1-2
CDR3aa: CASSPDTGINYGYTF

v_gene: TRBV6-1
j_gene: TRBJ2-7
CDR3aa: CASSASYEQYF

v_gene: TRBV19
j_gene: TRBJ2-4
CDR3aa: CASSEERLAGGPLAKNIQYF

v_gene: TRBV25-1
j_gene: TRBJ2-1
CDR3aa: CASSGLAPSYNEQFF

v_gene: TRBV4-3
j_gene: TRBJ2-1
CDR3aa: CASSQDISGGDNEQFF